These 11 T cell receptor beta chains were sequenced from one sample in a study of blood T cell repertoires in COVID-19. Sequenced by immunoSEQ multiplex PCR; TCRdb stores in-frame clones only, minus some. Of approximately 350,000 clones detected, 88% appear once; the ten largest clones hold more than 5.5%. The sample taken for sequencing was peripheral blood. The receptors originated from a woman in her seventies with COVID-19, enrolled during active disease.

In regard to this clone: The same CDR3 is also encoded by other DNA sequences in this sample. This sequence joins TRBV24-1 and TRBJ1-3; D is undetermined. Germline CDR1 and CDR2: KGHDR and SFDVKD. The CDR3 spans 15 residues. Trimming removed 4 bases at V and 2 bases at J, with 11 bases between. CDR3 sequence: CATSDPRGTGNTIYF. For the CDR3, the DNA is TGTGCCACCAGTGACCCCCGAGGGACTGGAAACACCATATATTTT.

CDR3 sequence (DNA): TGTGCCAGCAGGACTTGGGGAGGGTTCTTCTTCGGGGAGCTGTTTTTT. This translates into CASRTWGGFFFGELFF. The rearrangement links TRBV27 to TRBJ2-2; 7 bases are shared with TRBD2. J was trimmed by 7 bases and V by 6 bases; bases with no gene match: 14. This CDR3 has 16 amino acids. Germline CDR1 is MNHEY and CDR2 is SMNVEV (reference sequence).

V and J are TRBV5-1 and TRBJ2-7; 12 bases agree with TRBD2. Germline assignment: CDR1 SGHRS and CDR2 YFSETQ. J lost 7 bases, V lost 2 bases, and 13 bases had no gene match. The CDR3 runs 17 residues. CDR3 nucleotide sequence: TGCGCCAGCAGCTTCGACTTCCCTAGCGGGGGGGCAAGGGAGCAGTACTTC. Translated: CASSFDFPSGGAREQYF. Complete variable domain (other parts from reference TRBV5-1 and TRBJ2-7): KAGVTQTPRYLIKTRGQQVTLSCSPISGHRSVSWYQQTPGQGLQFLFEYFSETQRNKGNFPGRFSGRQFSNSRSEMNVSTLELGDSALYLCASSFDFPSGGAREQYFGPGTRLTVT.

The chain has TRBV11-2 and TRBJ1-2, with TRBD1 matching 8 bases. The CDR3 loop spans 14 amino acids. Per the germline V gene, CDR1 is SGHAT and CDR2 is FQNNGV. The V and J ends lost 1 base and 8 bases, in that order; junction bases with no gene match: 6. The CDR3 loop is CASSLVAGGYGYTF. The CDR3 region has the DNA TGTGCCAGCAGCTTAGTAGCAGGGGGCTACGGCTACACCTTC.

The chain is built from TRBV25-1 and TRBJ2-5; maybe TRBD2 (6 bases). V gave up 4 bases and J gave up 4 bases, with 10 bases separating them. CDR3 length equals 13 residues. Looked up from germline, CDR1 is MGHDK and CDR2 is SYGVNS. This CDR3 reads CASSAAGRETQYF. CDR3 sequence (DNA): TGTGCCAGCAGTGCCGCGGGGCGAGAGACCCAGTACTTC.

The chain couples TRBV30 to TRBJ1-4; D is uncertain. This CDR3 region has 11 residues. Trimming took 5 bases from V and 4 from J, leaving 5 bases between them. CDR1 GTSNPN and CDR2 SVGIG come from the germline V gene (reference sequence). The CDR3 DNA sequence: TGTGCCTGGGGCCATAATGAAAAACTGTTTTTT. Protein product: CAWGHNEKLFF.

V is TRBV5-4 and J is TRBJ1-6; a weak D match, TRBD1 (5 bases). In germline, CDR1 is SGHNT, CDR2 YYREEE (reference sequence). The CDR3 is 15 residues long. Trimming took 0 bases from V and 9 from J, leaving 13 bases between them. The CDR3 spells CASSLDGGRSSPLHF. For the CDR3, the DNA is TGTGCCAGCAGCTTGGACGGGGGGAGAAGTTCACCCCTCCACTTT.

V gene TRBV30 combines with J gene TRBJ1-1; D remains unclear. The CDR3 has 14 residues. With 4 bases removed from V and 0 bases from J, the gap between germline ends came to 12 bases. Germline V gives CDR1 GTSNPN, CDR2 SVGIG (reference sequence). CDR3 sequence reads: CAWTTKQMNTEAFF. The CDR3 DNA sequence: TGTGCCTGGACTACAAAACAGATGAACACTGAAGCTTTCTTT.

This clone was found once. The rearrangement uses TRBV12-5 and TRBJ1-1; D is possibly TRBD1 (5 bases). V was trimmed by 1 base and J by 9 bases, leaving 6 bases between them. Germline assignment: CDR1 LGHNT and CDR2 FRNRAP. The length of the CDR3 is 11 residues. The CDR3 protein is CASGLDRKAFF. The DNA for the CDR3 is TGTGCTAGTGGTTTGGACAGGAAAGCTTTCTTT.

J is TRBJ2-2 and V is TRBV10-1; a possible D gene is TRBD1 (6 bases). Per germline, CDR1 WNHNN and CDR2 SYGVQD (reference sequence). CDR3 length: 15 amino acids. Trimming removed 2 bases from V and 4 bases from J, with 11 bases in between. The CDR3 DNA follows: TGCGCCAGCAGTGAGGCTTGGGGGCTCACCGGGGAGCTGTTTTTT. Its protein product is CASSEAWGLTGELFF.

The chain carries TRBV19 and TRBJ1-1; 9 bases are a match to TRBD1. This CDR3 is 15 amino acids long. In germline, CDR1 is LNHDA, CDR2 SQIVND (reference sequence). Germline trimming cut 7 bases from V and 4 bases from J; bases unmatched to any gene: 10. CDR3 coding DNA: TGTGCCAGTACCAGGACAGGGGTCGGAAGCACTGAAGCTTTCTTT. It encodes CASTRTGVGSTEAFF.